This T cell receptor beta chain was captured in a study of blood T cell repertoires in COVID-19. Study-level background: The analysed material was cDNA or gDNA that came from T cells, B-cell-depleted T cells, or PBMCs.

Germline V lookup: CDR1 DFQATT, CDR2 SNEGSKA (reference sequence). The V segment lost 3 bases and the J segment 7 bases; nucleotides outside the gene matches: 16. The CDR3 extends over 16 amino acids. The assay was immunoSEQ multiplex PCR, and TCRdb's table has in-frame clones only and misses some. The table shows approximately 47,000 clones, with around 85% occurring only once. Sequenced: peripheral blood. The TCR sequence derives from a woman in her sixties with acute or convalescent COVID-19. The chain employs TRBV20-1 and TRBJ1-1; 8 positions match TRBD1. The CDR3 is CSASSGGTGPGREAFF. DNA of the CDR3: TGCAGTGCTAGTTCGGGTGGGACAGGACCAGGACGTGAAGCTTTCTTT.